Below, one T cell receptor (beta chain) is given with its context. Trimming at V came to 2 bases and at J to 8 bases, leaving 13 bases not matched to a gene. The CDR3 length is 17 residues. This sample is part of a study of esophageal squamous cell carcinoma under preoperative chemotherapy. Time point in this sample: after preoperative PTX-NDP chemotherapy. TCRdb re-called the PCR reads through MiXCR, storing one row per CDR3 protein. The repertoire holds 32,000 or so distinct CDR3 sequences, with around 50% as singletons. The TCR originated in a human donor with esophageal squamous cell carcinoma. The donor label of this sample is uncertain. Sampling took place from a patient given preoperative chemotherapy. This chain uses TRBV12-3 or TRBV12-4 with TRBJ2-1; TRBD2 agrees at 9 bases. DNA for the CDR3: TGTGCCAGCAGTTTACTTTTTGCGGGAGGGCCCGACTATGAGCAGTTCTTC. Its translation: CASSLLFAGGPDYEQFF.